The following is a T cell receptor beta chain sequence with its context. Its cognate antigen is unknown. This specimen belongs to a study of post-analysis software for immune sequencing data. Findings and caveats of the study: Higher frequency in patients than in controls was seen for a handful of TRBV segments, with TRBV5-6, TRBV5-1 and TRBV20-1 among them. F-measure co-clustering was strong for batch-matched samples.

TCR beta cDNA libraries included unique molecular identifiers. TCRdb passed the PCR reads through MiXCR, listing each CDR3 protein once. The sample has 820,000 or so distinct CDR3 sequences; approximately 53% are singletons. The CDR3 spans 14 residues. The V end was cut by 6 bases, the J end by 7 bases, with 16 bases between. CDR1 and CDR2 from the germline V gene are DFQATT and SNEGSKA (reference sequence). The TCR originated in a girl between 10 and 17 years old with multiple sclerosis. The chain carries TRBV20-1 and TRBJ1-6; D not resolved. What was sequenced was blood. CDR3 region: CSANAAGYNSPLHF. CDR3 sequence (DNA): TGCAGTGCCAATGCCGCCGGGTACAATTCACCCCTCCACTTT.